This record covers a single T cell receptor (beta chain). What it binds is unknown. The entry originates in a study of OX40 agonist ivuxolimab in advanced cancers. Study background: A male proportion of 82.7% was recorded, with mean age around 62 years and range about 23 to 90.

Findings of the study overall: Among the least clonally expanded were partial responders at 0.1-3.0 mg/kg.

The cohort excluded patients with autoimmune disease history or systemic immunosuppression. The repertoire was sequenced with immunoSEQ multiplex PCR; TCRdb's copy has only in-frame clones and lacks some. The sample contains about 90,000 clones, roughly 85% of which appear only once. The TCR was taken from an adult with an advanced solid tumor such as melanoma, head and neck, liver or kidney cancer. Source: CD4+ or CD8+ T cells sorted from blood, taken in a trial of the OX40 agonist ivuxolimab.

CDR3 region: CASSPRQASANQPQHF. CDR3 nucleotides: TGTGCCAGCTCACCCCGACAGGCAAGTGCAAATCAGCCCCAGCATTTT. The rearrangement joins TRBV18 to TRBJ1-5, with D possibly matching TRBD1 (6 bases). The CDR3 has 16 residues. Trimming left V 3 bases short and J 4 bases short, with 16 bases between. CDR1 is KGHSH and CDR2 is LQKENI in the germline V gene.